The 9 T cell receptor beta chains below were found in one sample sequenced in a study of cytomegalovirus exposure and HLA in healthy donors. PCR involved 60 Vbeta and 13 Jbeta primers. Using immunoSEQ multiplex PCR, the repertoire was profiled, and TCRdb retains in-frame clones only, with some absent. There are some 90,000 clones in the sample; around 74% occur only once, and roughly 1.9% lies in the top ten. The specimen sequenced was PBMCs. The receptors were sampled from a boy aged 10-17 years in good health and CMV-seronegative.

This clone was seen a few times. The chain carries TRBV5-5 and TRBJ2-7; 7 bases match TRBD1. Germline V lookup: CDR1 SGHKS, CDR2 YYEKEE (reference sequence). V dropped 5 bases and J dropped 4; count of bases not matched to a gene: 12. The CDR3 has 15 residues. This chain's CDR3 is CASSIGQALYYEQYF. The CDR3 bases are TGTGCCAGCAGTATTGGACAGGCTCTCTATTACGAGCAGTACTTC.

The V call is TRBV28, the J call TRBJ1-2; 12 nucleotides line up with TRBD1. Trimming removed 6 bases from V and 0 bases from J; junction bases left unmatched: 5. The CDR3 runs to 16 residues. CDR1 MDHEN and CDR2 SYDVKM come from the germline V gene. The CDR3 reads CASSPGTGGSNYGYTF. CDR3 DNA: TGTGCCAGCAGCCCCGGGACAGGGGGCTCTAACTATGGCTACACCTTC.

Only a few counts were recorded for this clone. The CDR3 spells CASSLGQGNYGYTF. In DNA form, the CDR3 reads TGTGCCAGCAGCTTAGGACAGGGTAACTATGGCTACACCTTC. This chain joins TRBV7-9 and TRBJ1-2, with TRBD1 identical over 7 bases. The CDR3 runs 14 residues. The trim removed 1 base at V and 1 base at J, leaving 0 bases unmatched. Germline lookup yields CDR1 SEHNR and CDR2 FQNEAQ (reference sequence).

The chain has TRBV7-9 and TRBJ2-7; perhaps TRBD1 as D (5 bases). Germline V gives CDR1 SEHNR, CDR2 FQNEAQ (reference sequence). V gave up 4 bases and J gave up 6 bases, with 31 bases separating them. The CDR3 totals 19 residues. For the CDR3, the DNA is TGTGCCAGCAGCTCCCCGGAAAGTGGGGCGCTGGGTGGGGATTCCGAGCAGTACTTC. The encoded protein is CASSSPESGALGGDSEQYF. Using reference TRBV7-9 and TRBJ2-7 for the parts outside the CDR3, the full variable domain is DTGVSQNPRHKITKRGQNVTFRCDPISEHNRLYWYRQTLGQGPEFLTYFQNEAQLEKSRLLSDRFSAERPKGSFSTLEIQRTEQGDSAMYLCASSSPESGALGGDSEQYFGPGTRLTVT.

The genes are TRBV5-4 and TRBJ2-1, with TRBD2 matching 8 bases. V was pared by 2 bases and J by 15 bases, with 10 bases of the junction left unmatched. Per the germline V gene, CDR1 is SGHNT and CDR2 is YYREEE (reference sequence). This CDR3 contains 13 residues. CDR3 DNA: TGTGCCAGCAGCTTTGTGGCGGGGGGAAGAACGTTCTTC. Translating it yields CASSFVAGGRTFF.

The CDR3: CASSPPGQLVYGYTF. The CDR3 nucleotides read TGTGCCAGCAGCCCCCCTGGACAGCTCGTCTATGGCTACACCTTC. This chain connects TRBV14 to TRBJ1-2, with D possibly matching TRBD1 (6 bases). The CDR3 is 15 amino acids. With 4 bases removed from V and 4 bases from J, the gap between germline ends came to 16 bases. Germline V gene data show CDR1 as SGHDN and CDR2 as FVKESK.

The V gene is TRBV27, the J gene TRBJ2-7; D is possibly TRBD1 (6 bases). The CDR3 consists of 13 residues. Trimming left V 2 bases short and J 4 bases short, with 9 bases between. The V gene's germline CDR1 is MNHEY and CDR2 SMNVEV (reference sequence). CDR3 in amino acids: CASSLAGEYEQYF. The CDR3 DNA is TGTGCCAGCAGTTTAGCAGGGGAGTACGAGCAGTACTTC.

This chain links TRBV7-9 with TRBJ2-7, with D perhaps TRBD2 (5 bases). Looked up from germline, CDR1 is SEHNR and CDR2 is FQNEAQ (reference sequence). The V end lost 4 bases, the J end lost 2 bases, and 12 bases lay between the germline ends. The CDR3 loop spans 14 amino acids. CDR3 loop: CASSSQAGAYEQYF. CDR3 in DNA: TGTGCCAGCAGCTCACAAGCCGGGGCCTACGAGCAGTACTTC.

This clone was counted a single time. The chain joins TRBV28 to TRBJ2-1; maybe TRBD2 (5 bases). V lost 6 bases, J lost 10 bases, and 10 bases lay in between. This CDR3 region has 11 residues. Germline assignment: CDR1 MDHEN and CDR2 SYDVKM. CDR3 sequence: CASSEREEQFF. The CDR3 DNA reads as TGTGCCAGCAGCGAGAGGGAGGAGCAGTTCTTC.